A single T cell receptor beta chain is shown here with its context. This clonotype was detected ten times or more. No cognate antigen has been identified for it. No base quality values were provided; no much bigger clone lies one nucleotide off. To synthesize cDNA, template-switch 5'RACE was performed with a primer carrying a 10-nucleotide random unique molecular identifier so that each TCR transcript was tagged. Each sequencing run produced over 190 million TCR-beta sequences covering 15-18 subjects. Total RNA was extracted with the RNeasy kit. Using the KAPA Real-time Library Amplification kit, TCR-beta VDJ regions were amplified with primers for the TCR constant region and the 5'RACE anchor. A first PCR added sample indexes and Illumina adaptors, and a second PCR then raised library yield. After Ampure bead purification, the roughly 650 bp TCR product was size-selected on a 2% E-gel SizeSelection system. Before pooling, library quality was checked on a Bioanalyzer, concentration was measured with Qubit, and libraries were quantified with the Kapa Library Quantification kit. An Illumina HiSeq 2500 was used to sequence the libraries paired-end at 2 x 150 bp. To increase sequence diversity, roughly 25-31% phiX was spiked into each library pool. As for how the authors treated the data: Quality-filtered reads were processed with the UMI-based MiGEC pipeline, and over 90% of raw TCR sequences were removed by the MiGEC pipeline during error correction. VDJ genes were aligned to IMGT germline references, and each clonotype was defined by a unique CDR3 amino acid sequence together with V-J genes. Clonal expansion, Shannon diversity, and CDR3 relatedness (CalcPairwiseDistances, ClusterSamples) were evaluated with VDJtools, and phylogenetic trees were built with CLCbio workbench. Clones with at least 8 unique UMIs were defined as expanded, with this threshold being based on coefficient-of-variation modelling across technical triplicates. TCRdb passed the public sequencing reads through fastp at Q25 and MiXCR, retaining productive beta sequences. CDR3 protein duplicates are merged, each entry listing the most common genes and DNA. These V and J calls rely on TCRdb rather than the paper's analysis. Here the sample has 65,000 to 80,000 distinct CDR3 sequences; about 5.1% occur a single time. Together, the top ten hold 2% to 2.5% of the sample.

These data originate in a study of neurological immune-mediated disorders (dated by TCRdb to the late 2010s). Context from the whole study: Of the roughly 35 multiple sclerosis patients, approximately 31 had relapsing-remitting MS and 3 had secondary progressive MS. The 95 to 110 TCR-beta libraries covered PBMC samples along with longitudinal samples, technical triplicates, and paired sorted CD4+ and CD8+ T-cell subsets. The cohort comprised 65 to 75 subjects: about 15 HAM/TSP patients, approximately 34 multiple sclerosis patients and around 20 healthy controls. Using UMI-based sequencing, the study compared peripheral blood TCR-beta repertoires from patients with HTLV-I-associated myelopathy (HAM/TSP), patients with multiple sclerosis, and healthy controls. Beyond this particular receptor, the publication reports: In phylogenetic analysis, the repertoires of 18 of 34 MS patients grouped into a cluster of related CDR3 sequences, which suggests a possible signature at the repertoire level. No clinical or MRI features were associated with the MS cluster, and the authors said that larger cohorts are needed. TCR clonal expansion was highest in HAM/TSP patients and lowest in MS patients, with MS patients falling below even healthy controls. No identical CDR3 amino acid sequences were shared among expanded clones across subjects, suggesting private TCR-beta repertoires in all groups.

Unsorted PBMC libraries were generated from 2 million PBMCs stored in RNAlater at -80 °C until RNA extraction. The multiple sclerosis patients were enrolled in a US clinical protocol that evaluated disease progression with magnetic resonance imaging. Peripheral blood underwent Ficoll-Hypaque density gradient centrifugation to isolate PBMCs, which were then cryopreserved in liquid nitrogen. The CDR3 starts with the cysteine, ends with the phenylalanine, and has 17 residues. CDR3 DNA only is kept here, 51 bases in frame from base 1. At the junction V is shortened by 4 bases and J by 0 bases, with 20 bases in between. The germline V gene (reference sequence) gives CDR1 as DFQATT and CDR2 as SNEGSKA.

The receptor comes from a woman in her seventies with multiple sclerosis. The rearranged segments are TRBV20-1 and TRBJ2-3; tentative D gene TRBD2, with 5 bases matching. The sequenced sample was PBMCs. The sequenced DNA: TGCAGTGCTAACTATAACCCCCTGCGAGGGAGCACAGATACGCAGTATTTT. Translated, this is CSANYNPLRGSTDTQYF.